The 15 T cell receptor beta chains presented below share a single source sample, sequenced in a study of cytomegalovirus exposure and HLA in healthy donors. With 60 Vbeta and 13 Jbeta primers, the PCR was carried out. TCRdb's copy holds only in-frame clones and misses some; the assay was immunoSEQ multiplex PCR. The sample lists roughly 150,000 clones, around 68% occurring once. Material for sequencing was PBMCs. These receptors came from a man under 40 in good health and CMV-seropositive.

The chain employs TRBV10-3 and TRBJ1-5, with D perhaps TRBD1 (5 bases). Germline values: CDR1 ENHRY, CDR2 SYGVKD. The ends were cut back, 10 bases at V and 5 bases at J, with 15 bases in the middle. This CDR3 is 13 amino acids long. As DNA, the CDR3 is TGTGCCACCCGGGGCAGGGAGGATCAGCCCCAGCATTTT. Translation: CATRGREDQPQHF.

The genes are TRBV11-2 and TRBJ2-1, with D possibly matching TRBD1 (6 bases). The CDR3 sequence is 16 residues long. The germline V and J ends were trimmed by 6 bases and 3 bases, with 18 bases remaining between them. CDR1 and CDR2 from the germline V gene are SGHAT and FQNNGV. As DNA, the CDR3 is TGTGCCAGCAGTCGTCCGGGACATAAGCTCTACAATGAGCAGTTCTTC. Translation gives CASSRPGHKLYNEQFF.

The chain recombines TRBV7-2 with TRBJ2-2, with D possibly TRBD1 on 6 matching bases. Germline CDR1 and CDR2: SGHTA and FQGNSA. The CDR3 runs to 13 residues. V lost 4 bases and J lost 7, with 10 bases in between. The CDR3 nucleotides are TGTGCCAGCAGCTCCTGGGGGCTCGGGGAGCTGTTTTTT. Its translation is CASSSWGLGELFF.

The V gene is TRBV30, the J gene TRBJ1-4; a possible D gene is TRBD1 (6 bases). From germline, CDR1 is GTSNPN and CDR2 SVGIG (reference sequence). Trimming cost V 1 base and J 8 bases, with 14 bases left between them. CDR3 length equals 14 residues. The DNA for the CDR3 is TGTGCCTGGAGTGCGACAGGCAAAGGGGAAAAACTGTTTTTT. Protein product: CAWSATGKGEKLFF.

On this clone: One junction end disagrees with the germline gene, perhaps due to a read error. The J gene is TRBJ1-1, the V gene TRBV6-1; no reliable D call. The CDR3 consists of 13 residues. Germline V gene lookup returns CDR1 MNHNS and CDR2 SASEGT. CDR3: CACSEARGSEAFF. The CDR3 DNA is TGTGCCTGCAGTGAAGCGCGGGGAAGCGAAGCTTTCTTT.

The CDR3, as DNA: TGTGCCAGCAGCGCCACCTGGGGGGGTTCGCGTGGCTACACCTTC. This encodes CASSATWGGSRGYTF. This chain joins TRBV9 and TRBJ1-2, with a weak D call TRBD1 (5 bases). Trimming cost V 3 bases and J 7 bases, with 19 bases left between them. The CDR3 covers 15 residues. The germline V gene has CDR1 SGDLS and CDR2 YYNGEE.

The J gene is TRBJ2-3, the V gene TRBV4-1, with D possibly TRBD2 on 6 matching bases. Trimming shortened V by 0 bases and J by 1 base, and 14 bases separated the two germline ends. In germline, CDR1 is MGHRA, CDR2 YSYEKL. This CDR3 has 17 amino acids. The CDR3 region has the DNA TGCGCCAGCAGCCAAGAGTCAGGGACGGGAGGCACAGATACGCAGTATTTT. It codes for CASSQESGTGGTDTQYF.

This chain connects TRBV4-1 to TRBJ1-2; 9 nucleotides match TRBD1. The CDR3 spans 14 residues. Trimming removed 3 bases from V and 4 bases from J; junction bases left unmatched: 3. Germline V gives CDR1 MGHRA, CDR2 YSYEKL. The CDR3 region is CASSQGTGFYGYTF. In nucleotides, the CDR3 is TGCGCCAGCAGCCAGGGGACAGGGTTCTATGGCTACACCTTC.

The gene calls are TRBV29-1 and TRBJ2-3; 7 bases agree with TRBD1. The CDR3 contains 12 residues. V was pared by 6 bases and J by 5 bases, with 5 bases of the junction left unmatched. Germline V gene sequence: CDR1 SQVTM, CDR2 ANQGSEA. The CDR3 DNA sequence: TGCAGCGTCCAGGGGGTTGAAGATACGCAGTATTTT. This translates into CSVQGVEDTQYF.

Written as DNA, the CDR3 is TGCGCCAGCAGCTTAGCGGACAGCCACAATGAGCAGTTCTTC. This codes for CASSLADSHNEQFF. This chain joins TRBV5-1 and TRBJ2-1; TRBD1 is a possible D gene (6 bases). V was cut by 2 bases and J by 5 bases, with 11 bases left in between. The length of the CDR3 is 14 residues. Germline CDR1 is SGHRS and CDR2 is YFSETQ.

The rearrangement joins TRBV28 to TRBJ1-4; D is undetermined. V was cut by 5 bases and J by 6 bases, with 7 bases left in between. The germline CDR1 and CDR2 sequences are MDHEN and SYDVKM. This CDR3 is 12 amino acids long. The CDR3 nucleotides read TGTGCCAGCAGTCGATCGGATGAAAAACTGTTTTTT. Translated, it gives CASSRSDEKLFF.

The CDR3 sequence is CASSLGGGSDTQYF. In DNA, the CDR3 is TGCGCCAGCAGCTTGGGCGGCGGGTCAGATACGCAGTATTTT. J is TRBJ2-3 and V is TRBV5-1, with a possible D match to TRBD2 (5 bases). CDR3 size: 14 residues. From germline, CDR1 is SGHRS and CDR2 YFSETQ. V lost 0 bases and J lost 4, with 9 bases in between.

The chain is built from TRBV27 and TRBJ2-7; D gene uncertain. The CDR3 consists of 16 residues. Germline V gene data show CDR1 as MNHEY and CDR2 as SMNVEV (reference sequence). Trimming shortened V by 0 bases and J by 0 bases, and 12 bases separated the two germline ends. The CDR3 DNA sequence: TGTGCCAGCAGTTTATCATCCGGATCTAGCTCCTACGAGCAGTACTTC. It is translated as CASSLSSGSSSYEQYF.

The V gene is TRBV4-2, the J gene TRBJ2-7; D might be TRBD1 (6 bases). The ends were cut back, 1 base at V and 0 bases at J, with 25 bases in the middle. This CDR3 is 20 amino acids long. Germline loops: CDR1 LGHNA, CDR2 YNFKEQ. The CDR3 DNA sequence: TGTGCCAGCAGCCAAGTGGCAGTAGGACAGTCTACCAAATACTCCTACGAGCAGTACTTC. Translated, it gives CASSQVAVGQSTKYSYEQYF.

V gene TRBV30 combines with J gene TRBJ2-1, with a tentative D call TRBD1 (5 bases). This CDR3 comprises 13 residues. Germline CDR1 GTSNPN, CDR2 SVGIG (reference sequence). V lost 0 bases and J 5 bases, leaving 8 bases between the germline ends. This CDR3 reads CAWSVGLDNEQFF. DNA for the CDR3: TGTGCCTGGAGTGTGGGGCTCGACAATGAGCAGTTCTTC.